The present T cell receptor (beta chain) was sequenced within a study of T cell responses to AZD1222 COVID-19 vaccine. Overall study findings and caveats: The repertoires were collected only after the peak T cell response. Unmutated variant regions are reportedly the target of nearly half of TCRs that are spike-specific. Clonal diversity was possibly underestimated; the donors were predominantly white British and more often female.

This clone occurred a few times. As yet, its antigen is unknown. TCRdb's table, derived via immunoSEQ multiplex PCR, lists solely in-frame clones and lacks some. The table lists 100,000 to 130,000 clones, 70% to 90% of them singletons. The receptor's source is an adult who received the AZD1222 COVID-19 vaccine. Here the sequenced sample was peripheral blood, taken 28 days after the second AZD1222 dose.

The CDR3 DNA sequence: TGTGCCACCTCAGGGGTGGGGACTGAAGCTTTCTTT. Its protein is CATSGVGTEAFF. The chain uses TRBV24-1 and TRBJ1-1, with a tentative D call TRBD1 (6 bases). V dropped 9 bases and J dropped 5 bases, with 12 bases sitting between them. From germline, CDR1 is KGHDR and CDR2 SFDVKD. This CDR3 has 12 amino acids.